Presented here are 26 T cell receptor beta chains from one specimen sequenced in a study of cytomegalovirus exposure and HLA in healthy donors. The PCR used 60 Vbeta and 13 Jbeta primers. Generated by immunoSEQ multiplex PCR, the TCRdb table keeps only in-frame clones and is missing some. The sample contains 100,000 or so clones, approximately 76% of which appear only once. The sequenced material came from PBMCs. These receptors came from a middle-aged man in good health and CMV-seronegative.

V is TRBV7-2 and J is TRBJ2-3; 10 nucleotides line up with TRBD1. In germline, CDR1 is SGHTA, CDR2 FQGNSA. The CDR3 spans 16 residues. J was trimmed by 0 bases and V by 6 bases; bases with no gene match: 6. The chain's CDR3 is CASSDRGPPSTDTQYF. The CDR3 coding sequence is TGTGCCAGCAGTGACAGGGGGCCCCCTAGCACAGATACGCAGTATTTT.

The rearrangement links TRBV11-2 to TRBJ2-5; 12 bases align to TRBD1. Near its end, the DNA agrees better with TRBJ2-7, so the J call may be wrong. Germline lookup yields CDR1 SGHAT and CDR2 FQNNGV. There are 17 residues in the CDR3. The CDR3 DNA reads TGTGCCAGCAGCTTAGATCTCCCGGGACAGGGGGCGTACGAGCAGTACTTC. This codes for CASSLDLPGQGAYEQYF.

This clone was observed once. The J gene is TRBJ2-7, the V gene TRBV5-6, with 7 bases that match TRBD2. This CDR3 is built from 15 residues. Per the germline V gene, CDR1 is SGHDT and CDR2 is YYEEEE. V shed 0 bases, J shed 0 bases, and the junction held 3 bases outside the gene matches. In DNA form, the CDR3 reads TGTGCCAGCAGCTTGGGGCTAGCGGTCTCCTACGAGCAGTACTTC. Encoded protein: CASSLGLAVSYEQYF.

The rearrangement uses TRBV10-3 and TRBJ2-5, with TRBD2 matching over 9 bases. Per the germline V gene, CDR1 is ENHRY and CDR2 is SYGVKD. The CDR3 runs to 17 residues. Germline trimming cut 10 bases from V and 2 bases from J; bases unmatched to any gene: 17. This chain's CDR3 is CATQPPASGIIQETQYF. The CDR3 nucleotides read TGTGCCACCCAACCTCCGGCTAGCGGGATAATACAAGAGACCCAGTACTTC.

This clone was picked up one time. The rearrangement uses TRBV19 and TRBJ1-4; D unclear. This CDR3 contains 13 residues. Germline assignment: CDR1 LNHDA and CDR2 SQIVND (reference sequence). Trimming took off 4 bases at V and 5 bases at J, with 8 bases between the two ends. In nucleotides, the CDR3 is TGTGCCAGTAGTACGACAAGAAATGAAAAACTGTTTTTT. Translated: CASSTTRNEKLFF.

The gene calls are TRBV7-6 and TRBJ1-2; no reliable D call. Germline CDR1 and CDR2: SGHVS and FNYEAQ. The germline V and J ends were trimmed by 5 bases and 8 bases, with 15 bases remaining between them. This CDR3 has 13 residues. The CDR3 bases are TGTGCCAGCAGCCAAGGTGGGCATCAAGGCTACACCTTC. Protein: CASSQGGHQGYTF.

The CDR3 is CASSVGGTNEKLFF. DNA of the CDR3: TGTGCCAGCAGCGTAGGAGGAACTAATGAAAAACTGTTTTTT. The chain is built from TRBV9 and TRBJ1-4; no firm D call. Trimming took off 0 bases at V and 1 base at J, with 4 bases between the two ends. The CDR3 is 14 residues long. The germline V gene encodes CDR1 SGDLS and CDR2 YYNGEE.

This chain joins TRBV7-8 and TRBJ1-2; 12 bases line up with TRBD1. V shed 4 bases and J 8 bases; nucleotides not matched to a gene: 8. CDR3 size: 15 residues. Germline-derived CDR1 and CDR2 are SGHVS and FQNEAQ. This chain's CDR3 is CASSSGTGGSRGYTF. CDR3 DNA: TGTGCCAGCAGCTCCGGGACAGGGGGCTCAAGGGGCTACACCTTC.

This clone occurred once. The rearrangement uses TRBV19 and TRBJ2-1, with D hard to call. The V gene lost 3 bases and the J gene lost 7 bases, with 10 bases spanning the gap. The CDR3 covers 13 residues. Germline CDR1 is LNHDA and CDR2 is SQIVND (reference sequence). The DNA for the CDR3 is TGTGCCAGTAGTATTCTATCCGGGAATGAGCAGTTCTTC. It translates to CASSILSGNEQFF.

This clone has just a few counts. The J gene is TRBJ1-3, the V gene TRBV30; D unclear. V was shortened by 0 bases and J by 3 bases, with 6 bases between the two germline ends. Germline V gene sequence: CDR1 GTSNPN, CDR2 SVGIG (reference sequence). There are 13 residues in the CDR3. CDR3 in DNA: TGTGCCTGGAGTGTACCAGGTGGAAACACCATATATTTT. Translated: CAWSVPGGNTIYF.

CDR3 residues: CASSRSRDITKKLFF. CDR3 in DNA: TGTGCCAGCAGCCGGAGTAGGGACATAACAAAAAAACTGTTTTTT. The chain links TRBV6-5 to TRBJ1-4; D perhaps matches TRBD1 (6 bases). The CDR3 has 15 amino acids. Trimming cost V 6 bases and J 9 bases, with 20 bases left between them. Germline CDR1 is MNHEY and CDR2 is SVGAGI.

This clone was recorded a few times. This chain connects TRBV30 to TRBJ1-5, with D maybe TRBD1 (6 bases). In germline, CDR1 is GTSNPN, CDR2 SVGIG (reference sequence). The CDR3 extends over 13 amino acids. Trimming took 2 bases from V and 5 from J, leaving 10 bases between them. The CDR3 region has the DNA TGTGCCTGGAGTAACAGGGATTATCAGCCCCAGCATTTT. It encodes CAWSNRDYQPQHF. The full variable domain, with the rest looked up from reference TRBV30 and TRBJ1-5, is SQTIHQWPATLVQPVGSPLSLECTVEGTSNPNLYWYRQAAGRGLQLLFYSVGIGQISSEVPQNLSASRPQDRQFILSSKKLLLSDSGFYLCAWSNRDYQPQHFGDGTRLSIL.

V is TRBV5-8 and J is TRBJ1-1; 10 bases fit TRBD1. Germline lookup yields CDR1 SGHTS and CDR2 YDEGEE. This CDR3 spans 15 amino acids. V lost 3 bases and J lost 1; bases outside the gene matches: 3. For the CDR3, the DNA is TGTGCCAGCAGCTGGGGGGACAGGGGGAACACTGAAGCTTTCTTT. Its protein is CASSWGDRGNTEAFF.

DNA of the CDR3: TGTGCCAGCAGCGTACCGACAGGTCACTCTGGAAACACCATATATTTT. Its protein is CASSVPTGHSGNTIYF. The chain recombines TRBV7-9 with TRBJ1-3, with D perhaps TRBD1 (6 bases). Trimming took 5 bases from V and 0 from J, leaving 14 bases between them. In germline, CDR1 is SEHNR, CDR2 FQNEAQ (reference sequence). The CDR3 sequence is 16 residues long.

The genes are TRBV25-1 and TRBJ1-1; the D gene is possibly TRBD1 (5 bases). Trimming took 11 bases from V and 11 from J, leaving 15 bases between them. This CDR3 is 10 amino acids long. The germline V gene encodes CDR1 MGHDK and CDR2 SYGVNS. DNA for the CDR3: TGTGCCGTCGGGGCGGGGGGGGCTTTCTTT. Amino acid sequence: CAVGAGGAFF.

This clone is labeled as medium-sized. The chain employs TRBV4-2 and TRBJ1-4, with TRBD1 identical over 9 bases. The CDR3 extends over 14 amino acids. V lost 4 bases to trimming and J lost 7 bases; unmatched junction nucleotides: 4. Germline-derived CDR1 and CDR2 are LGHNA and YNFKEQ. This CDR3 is CASSLGQGTEKLFF. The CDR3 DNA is TGTGCCAGCAGCCTTGGACAGGGGACTGAAAAACTGTTTTTT.

DNA of the CDR3: TGTGCCAGTAGTTATCCCGGGACATTGAACACTGAAGCTTTCTTT. Its translation: CASSYPGTLNTEAFF. The J gene is TRBJ1-1, the V gene TRBV19; D might be TRBD1 (6 bases). The CDR3 spans 15 residues. The germline V gene encodes CDR1 LNHDA and CDR2 SQIVND (reference sequence). V was cut by 5 bases and J by 0 bases, with 13 bases left in between.

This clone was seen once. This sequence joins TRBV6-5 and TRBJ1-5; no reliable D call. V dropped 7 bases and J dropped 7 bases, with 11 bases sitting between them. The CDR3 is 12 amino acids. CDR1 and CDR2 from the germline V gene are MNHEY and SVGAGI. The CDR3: CASKEAEQPQHF. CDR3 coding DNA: TGTGCCAGCAAGGAAGCGGAACAGCCCCAGCATTTT.

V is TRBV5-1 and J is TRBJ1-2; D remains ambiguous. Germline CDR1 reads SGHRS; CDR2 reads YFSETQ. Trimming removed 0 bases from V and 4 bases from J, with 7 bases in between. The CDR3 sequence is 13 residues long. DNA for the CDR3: TGCGCCAGCAGCTTGGAACCGAGCTATGGCTACACCTTC. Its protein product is CASSLEPSYGYTF. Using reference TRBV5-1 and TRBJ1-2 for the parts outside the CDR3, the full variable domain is KAGVTQTPRYLIKTRGQQVTLSCSPISGHRSVSWYQQTPGQGLQFLFEYFSETQRNKGNFPGRFSGRQFSNSRSEMNVSTLELGDSALYLCASSLEPSYGYTFGSGTRLTVV.

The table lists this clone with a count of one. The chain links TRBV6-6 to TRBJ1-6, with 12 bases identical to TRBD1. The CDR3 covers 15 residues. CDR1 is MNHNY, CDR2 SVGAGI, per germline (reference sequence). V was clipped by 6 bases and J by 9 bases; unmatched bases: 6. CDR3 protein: CASRGDRGQFSPLHF. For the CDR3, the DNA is TGTGCCAGCAGAGGGGACAGGGGGCAATTTTCACCCCTCCACTTT.

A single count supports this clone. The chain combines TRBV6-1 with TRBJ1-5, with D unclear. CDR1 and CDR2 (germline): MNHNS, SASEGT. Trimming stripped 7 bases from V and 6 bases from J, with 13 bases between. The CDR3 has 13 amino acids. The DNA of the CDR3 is TGTGCCAGCAACCGGGAACGGGGTCAGCCCCAGCATTTT. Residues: CASNRERGQPQHF.

The chain's CDR3 is CASSQDRRTGGEKLFF. The CDR3 coding sequence is TGTGCCAGCAGCCAAGATCGGAGGACAGGGGGCGAAAAACTGTTTTTT. The chain joins TRBV14 to TRBJ1-4, with 11 bases identical to TRBD1. This CDR3 has 16 residues. The V segment lost 0 bases and the J segment 8 bases; nucleotides outside the gene matches: 5. CDR1 is SGHDN and CDR2 is FVKESK in the germline V gene.

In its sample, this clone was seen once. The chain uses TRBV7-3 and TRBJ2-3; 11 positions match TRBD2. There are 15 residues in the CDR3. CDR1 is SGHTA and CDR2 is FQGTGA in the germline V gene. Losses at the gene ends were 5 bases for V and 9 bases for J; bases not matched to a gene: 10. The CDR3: CASSLGLAGGGTQYF. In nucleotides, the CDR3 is TGTGCCAGCAGCCTAGGACTAGCGGGTGGGGGAACGCAGTATTTT.

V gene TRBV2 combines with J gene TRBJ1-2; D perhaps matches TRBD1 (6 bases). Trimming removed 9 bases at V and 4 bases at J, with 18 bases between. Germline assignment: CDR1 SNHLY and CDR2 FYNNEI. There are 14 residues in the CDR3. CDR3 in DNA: TGTGCCAGATTAGGAGTGAGGGGGACCTATGGCTACACCTTC. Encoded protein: CARLGVRGTYGYTF.

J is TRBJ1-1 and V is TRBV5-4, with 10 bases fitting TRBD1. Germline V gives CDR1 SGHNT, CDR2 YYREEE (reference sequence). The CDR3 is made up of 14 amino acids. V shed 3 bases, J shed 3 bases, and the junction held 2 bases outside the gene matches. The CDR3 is CASSSGQGDTEAFF. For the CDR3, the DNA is TGTGCCAGCAGCTCCGGACAGGGGGACACTGAAGCTTTCTTT.

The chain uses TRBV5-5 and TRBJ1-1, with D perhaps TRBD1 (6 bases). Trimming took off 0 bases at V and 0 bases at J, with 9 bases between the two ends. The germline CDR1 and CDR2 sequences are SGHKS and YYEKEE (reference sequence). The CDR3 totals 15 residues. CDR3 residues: CASSLEGVLNTEAFF. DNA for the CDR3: TGTGCCAGCAGCTTGGAGGGGGTACTGAACACTGAAGCTTTCTTT.